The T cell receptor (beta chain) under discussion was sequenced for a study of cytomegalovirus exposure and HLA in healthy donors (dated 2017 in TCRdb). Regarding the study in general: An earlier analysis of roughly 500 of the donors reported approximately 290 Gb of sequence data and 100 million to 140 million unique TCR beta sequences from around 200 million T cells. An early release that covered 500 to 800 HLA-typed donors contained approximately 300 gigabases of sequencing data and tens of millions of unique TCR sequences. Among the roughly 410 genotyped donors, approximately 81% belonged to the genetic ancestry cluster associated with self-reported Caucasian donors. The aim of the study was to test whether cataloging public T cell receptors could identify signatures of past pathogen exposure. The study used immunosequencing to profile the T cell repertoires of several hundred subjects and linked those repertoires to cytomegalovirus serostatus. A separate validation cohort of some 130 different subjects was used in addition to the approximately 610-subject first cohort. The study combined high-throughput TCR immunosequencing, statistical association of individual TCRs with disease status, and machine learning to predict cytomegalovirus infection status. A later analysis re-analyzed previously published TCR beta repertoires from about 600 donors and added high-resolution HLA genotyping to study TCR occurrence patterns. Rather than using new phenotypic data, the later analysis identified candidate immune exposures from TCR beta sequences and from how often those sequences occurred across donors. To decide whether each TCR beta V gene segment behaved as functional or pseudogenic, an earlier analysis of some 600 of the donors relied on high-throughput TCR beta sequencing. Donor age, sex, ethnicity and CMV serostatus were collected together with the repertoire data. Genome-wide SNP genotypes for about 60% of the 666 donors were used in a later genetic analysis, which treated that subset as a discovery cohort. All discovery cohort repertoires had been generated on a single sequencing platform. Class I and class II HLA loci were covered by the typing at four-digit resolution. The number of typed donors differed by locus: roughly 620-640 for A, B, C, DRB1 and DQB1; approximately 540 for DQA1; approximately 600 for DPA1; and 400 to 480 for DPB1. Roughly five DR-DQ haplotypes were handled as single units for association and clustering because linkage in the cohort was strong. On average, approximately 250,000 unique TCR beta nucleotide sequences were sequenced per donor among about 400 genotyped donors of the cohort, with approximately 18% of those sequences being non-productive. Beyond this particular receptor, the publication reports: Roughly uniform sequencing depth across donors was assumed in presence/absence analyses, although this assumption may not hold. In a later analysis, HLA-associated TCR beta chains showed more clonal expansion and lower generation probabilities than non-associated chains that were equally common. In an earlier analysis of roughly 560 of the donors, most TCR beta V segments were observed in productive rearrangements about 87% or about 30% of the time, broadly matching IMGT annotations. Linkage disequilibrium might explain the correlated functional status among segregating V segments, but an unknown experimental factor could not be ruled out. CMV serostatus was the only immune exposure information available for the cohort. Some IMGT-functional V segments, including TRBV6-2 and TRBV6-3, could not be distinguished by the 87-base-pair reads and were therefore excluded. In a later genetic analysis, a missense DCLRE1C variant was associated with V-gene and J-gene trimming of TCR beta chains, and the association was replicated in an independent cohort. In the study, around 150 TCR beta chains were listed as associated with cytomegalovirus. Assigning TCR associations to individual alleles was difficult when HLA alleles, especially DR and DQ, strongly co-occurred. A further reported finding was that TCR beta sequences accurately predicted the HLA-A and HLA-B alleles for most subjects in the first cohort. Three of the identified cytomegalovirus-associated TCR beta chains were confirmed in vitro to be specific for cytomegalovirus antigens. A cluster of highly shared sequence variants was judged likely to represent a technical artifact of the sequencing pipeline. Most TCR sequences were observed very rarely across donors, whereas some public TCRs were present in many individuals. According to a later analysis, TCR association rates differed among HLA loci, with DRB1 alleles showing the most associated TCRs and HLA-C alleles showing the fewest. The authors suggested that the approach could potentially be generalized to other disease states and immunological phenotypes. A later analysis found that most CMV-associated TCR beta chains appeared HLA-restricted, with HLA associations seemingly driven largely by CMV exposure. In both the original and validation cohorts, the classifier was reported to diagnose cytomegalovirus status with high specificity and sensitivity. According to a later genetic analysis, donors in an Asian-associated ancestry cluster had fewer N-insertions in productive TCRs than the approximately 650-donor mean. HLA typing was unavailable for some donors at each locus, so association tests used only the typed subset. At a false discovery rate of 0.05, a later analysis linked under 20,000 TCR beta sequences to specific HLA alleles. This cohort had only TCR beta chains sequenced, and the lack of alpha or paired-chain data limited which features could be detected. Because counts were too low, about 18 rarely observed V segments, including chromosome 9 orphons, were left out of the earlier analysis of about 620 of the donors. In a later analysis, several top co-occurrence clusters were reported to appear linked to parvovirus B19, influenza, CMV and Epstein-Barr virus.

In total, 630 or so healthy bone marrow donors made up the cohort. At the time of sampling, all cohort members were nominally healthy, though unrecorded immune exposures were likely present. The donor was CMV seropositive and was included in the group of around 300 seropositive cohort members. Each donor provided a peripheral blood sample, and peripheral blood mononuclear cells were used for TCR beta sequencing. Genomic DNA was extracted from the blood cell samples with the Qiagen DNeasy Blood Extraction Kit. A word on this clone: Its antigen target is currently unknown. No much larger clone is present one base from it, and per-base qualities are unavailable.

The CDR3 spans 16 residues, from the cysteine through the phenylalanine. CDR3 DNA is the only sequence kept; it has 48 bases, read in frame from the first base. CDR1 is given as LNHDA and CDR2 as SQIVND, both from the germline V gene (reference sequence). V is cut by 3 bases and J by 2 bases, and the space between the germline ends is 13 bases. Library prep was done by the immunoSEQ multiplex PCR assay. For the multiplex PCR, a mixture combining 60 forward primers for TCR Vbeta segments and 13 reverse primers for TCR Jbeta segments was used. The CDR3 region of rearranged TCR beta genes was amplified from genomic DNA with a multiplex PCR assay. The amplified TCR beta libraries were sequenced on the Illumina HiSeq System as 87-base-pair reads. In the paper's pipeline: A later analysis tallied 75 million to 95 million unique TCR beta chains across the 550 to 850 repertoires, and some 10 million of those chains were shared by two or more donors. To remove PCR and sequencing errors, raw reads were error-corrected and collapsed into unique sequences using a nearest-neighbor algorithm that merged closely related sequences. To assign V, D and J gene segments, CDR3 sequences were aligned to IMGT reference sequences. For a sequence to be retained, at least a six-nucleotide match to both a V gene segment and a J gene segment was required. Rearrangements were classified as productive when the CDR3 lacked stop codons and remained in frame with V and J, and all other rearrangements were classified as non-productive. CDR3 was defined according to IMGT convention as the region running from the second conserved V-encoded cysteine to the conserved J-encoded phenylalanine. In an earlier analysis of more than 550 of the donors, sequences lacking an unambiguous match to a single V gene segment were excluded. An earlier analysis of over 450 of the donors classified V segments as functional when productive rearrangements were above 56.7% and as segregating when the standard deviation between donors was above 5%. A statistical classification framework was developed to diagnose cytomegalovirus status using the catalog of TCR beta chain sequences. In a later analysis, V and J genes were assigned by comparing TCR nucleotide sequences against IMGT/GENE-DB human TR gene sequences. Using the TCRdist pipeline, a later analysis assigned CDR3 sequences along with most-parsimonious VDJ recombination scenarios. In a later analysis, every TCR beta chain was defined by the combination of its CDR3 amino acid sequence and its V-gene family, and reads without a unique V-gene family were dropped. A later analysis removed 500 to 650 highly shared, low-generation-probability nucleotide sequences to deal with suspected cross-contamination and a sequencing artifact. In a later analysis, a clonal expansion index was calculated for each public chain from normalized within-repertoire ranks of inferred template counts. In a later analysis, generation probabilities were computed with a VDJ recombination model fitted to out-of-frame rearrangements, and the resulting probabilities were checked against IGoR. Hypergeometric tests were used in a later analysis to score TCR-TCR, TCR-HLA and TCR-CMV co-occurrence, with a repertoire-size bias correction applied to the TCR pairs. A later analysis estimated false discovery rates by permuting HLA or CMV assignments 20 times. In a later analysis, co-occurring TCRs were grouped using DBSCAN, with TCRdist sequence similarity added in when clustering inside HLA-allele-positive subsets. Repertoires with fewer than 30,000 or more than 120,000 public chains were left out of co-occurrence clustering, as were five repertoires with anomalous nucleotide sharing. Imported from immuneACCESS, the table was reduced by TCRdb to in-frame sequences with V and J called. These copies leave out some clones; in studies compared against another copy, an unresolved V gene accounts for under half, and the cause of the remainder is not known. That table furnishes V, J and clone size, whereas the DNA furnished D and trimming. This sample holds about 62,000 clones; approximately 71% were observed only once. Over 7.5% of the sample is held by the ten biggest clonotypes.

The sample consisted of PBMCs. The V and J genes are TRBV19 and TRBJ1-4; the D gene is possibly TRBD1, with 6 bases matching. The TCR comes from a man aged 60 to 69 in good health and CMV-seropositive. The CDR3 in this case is CASSMGRGRTNEKLFF. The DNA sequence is TGTGCCAGTAGTATGGGCAGGGGCCGCACTAATGAAAAACTGTTTTTT.